This T cell receptor beta chain was identified in a study of memory CD4+ T cells and cytomegalovirus serostatus (dated by TCRdb to 2018 to 2020). Broadly, across the study: The roughly 35 healthy Belgian adults in the cohort included 9 who were CMV seropositive and approximately 25 who were CMV seronegative. To replicate a published TCR-based CMV serostatus classifier, the researchers sequenced the CD4+ memory TCRbeta repertoires of a Belgian cohort whose cytomegalovirus serostatus was known. Study-wide conclusions, independent of this receptor: Only CD4+CD45RO+ memory cells were sequenced, in contrast to the original study, in which naive and memory CD4+ and CD8+ populations were covered. CMV serostatus prediction reached a median bootstrapped AUC of approximately 0.95 with the original framework and just over 0.9 with a US-trained random forest. Among the 150 to 200 previously reported CMV-associated TCRbeta sequences, 67 showed up in the CD4+ memory repertoires, with each one found in between one and five individuals. The results were interpreted as suggesting that the CMV-associated TCR signature is mostly present in the CD4+ memory repertoire. On the Belgian cohort, the classifier built on the original framework reached a median bootstrapped AUC of approximately 0.95, with a 95% CI of 0.76-1.00.

Genomic DNA was extracted from sorted cells with the Quick-DNA Microprep Kit. TCRbeta DNA was amplified with the immunoSEQ hsTCRbeta kit following the manufacturer's protocol. An Illumina MiSeq instrument was used to sequence the TCRbeta libraries. In the source study's methods: Removing out-of-frame sequences left 2,204,828 distinct TCRbeta sequences, an average of about 73,000 per individual. Two values were used to score each individual: the count of some 150 previously reported CMV-associated TCRbeta sequences and the total count of productive distinct TCRbeta sequences. A beta-binomial model was reimplemented in Python, and scikit-learn random forests with default parameters were trained on US cohort data. Classifier performance on the Belgian cohort was summarized as median AUC with percentile confidence intervals calculated over 10,000 bootstrap iterations. TCRdb took over this immuneACCESS table, retaining in-frame rearrangements with V and J assigned. Such tables are incomplete; in checked studies, under half of the missing clones stem from an unresolved V gene, and the remainder is unexplained. The DNA was the basis for D and trimming; V, J and clone size are from that table. In this sample the table shows more than 50,000 clones, roughly 78% of which occur a single time. In total, the top ten clones hold 0.77% of the sample.

A FACSAria II was used to sort memory CD4+ T cells, defined as single viable CD3+CD4+CD8-CD45RO+ cells. CMV serostatus was determined using a Roche Elecsys assay that detects serum IgG against CMV pp150, pp28, p38 and p52. After thawing, total CD4+ T cells were enriched by positive selection with CD4 magnetic microbeads. The samples came from a different study that was designed specifically to examine the CD4+ T cell memory repertoire. Peripheral blood mononuclear cells were isolated and cryopreserved according to standard operating procedures, and serum was stored at -80 degrees C. Staining used CD3-PerCP (BW264/56), CD4-APC (RPA-T4), CD45RO-PE (UCHT1) and CD8-Pacific Orange (3B5) antibodies, with Sytox blue excluding non-viable cells. Comment on this clone: Its recognized antigen is unknown. Base qualities are not recorded, but no much larger clone differs from it by a single base.

The CDR1 and CDR2 encoded by the germline V gene are ENHRY and SYGVKD. From its cysteine to its phenylalanine, the CDR3 spans 15 amino acids. Of the read, only the CDR3 DNA is kept; its 45 bases are in frame from base 1. The rearranged segments are TRBV10-3 and TRBJ1-6, and the D gene may be TRBD1, 5 bases matching. The source material was memory CD4+ T cells from blood. This clonotype was sampled from an adult in good health and CMV-seronegative. The CDR3 protein is CPWNGGDSNNSPLHF. In nucleotides, the sequence is TGTCCCTGGAATGGGGGGGATAGTAATAATTCACCCCTCCACTTT.